A selection of T cell receptor beta chains follows, all from one sample in a study of vaccination and CD4 T cells after COVID-19. MiXCR was run by TCRdb on the PCR reads, yielding one entry per CDR3 protein. This repertoire shows under 25,000 distinct CDR3 sequences, about 50% found once; its top ten account for less than 15%. Their cognate antigens are unknown. Sequencing was done on a sample of cultured CD4+ T cells from blood. The origin of the receptors is a human donor with COVID-19. The CDR3 runs from the conserved cysteine through the conserved F or W. The D gene is left open where the match is weak. Rows may omit the clone size; those that give it use once, few, many or a size class.

d_call	clone_size	v_call	j_call	cdr3_aa	cdr3_nt
.	.	TRBV7-2	TRBJ2-1	CASSLASDYSEQFF	TGTGCCAGCAGCTTAGCGTCGGACTACAGCGAGCAGTTCTTC
.	.	TRBV19	TRBJ1-5	CASSIWEGTGNQPQHF	TGTGCCAGTAGTATTTGGGAGGGTACAGGGAATCAGCCCCAGCATTTT
.	.	TRBV7-8	TRBJ1-1	CASSLVGGMNTEAFF	TGTGCCAGCAGCTTAGTAGGCGGAATGAACACTGAAGCTTTCTTT
TRBD2	.	TRBV20-1	TRBJ2-7	CSARDLAGGGYEQYF	TGCAGTGCTAGAGATCTAGCGGGGGGCGGATACGAGCAGTACTTC
.	.	TRBV6-1	TRBJ2-2	CASSEGQNTGELFF	TGTGCCAGCAGTGAAGGACAGAACACCGGGGAGCTGTTTTTT
.	.	TRBV20-1	TRBJ1-5	CSASTGDSNQPQHF	TGCAGTGCTAGTACGGGGGATAGCAATCAGCCCCAGCATTTT
.	.	TRBV4-1	TRBJ1-1	CASSQYTNGLNTEAFF	TGCGCCAGCAGCCAATATACCAACGGACTGAACACTGAAGCTTTCTTT
.	.	TRBV6-2/TRBV6-3	TRBJ2-5	CASRSKRDSPVRTQYF	TGTGCCAGCAGGAGCAAACGGGACTCCCCAGTGCGGACCCAGTACTTC
.	.	TRBV11-3	TRBJ1-5	CASRSSHQPQHF	TGTGCCAGCCGATCGTCACATCAGCCCCAGCATTTT
.	few	TRBV20-1	TRBJ2-1	CSASRDAGNEQFF	TGCAGTGCTAGTAGAGACGCAGGGAATGAGCAGTTCTTC
TRBD2	.	TRBV19	TRBJ2-3	CASKLAGTDTQYF	TGTGCCAGTAAGCTAGCGGGGACAGATACGCAGTATTTT
TRBD1	.	TRBV19	TRBJ1-5	CASQDRGGGNQPQHF	TGTGCCAGTCAAGACAGGGGAGGCGGCAATCAGCCCCAGCATTTT
.	.	TRBV12-3/TRBV12-4	TRBJ1-6	CASSSSGGSSPLHF	TGTGCCAGCAGTTCCTCCGGGGGGAGTTCACCCCTCCACTTT
TRBD1	once	TRBV18	TRBJ2-2	CASSTGQANTGELFF	TGTGCCAGCTCGACCGGACAGGCAAACACCGGGGAGCTGTTTTTT
.	.	TRBV5-1	TRBJ1-1	CASSLNGPAEGEAFF	TGCGCCAGCAGCTTGAATGGTCCAGCCGAGGGTGAAGCTTTCTTT
.	.	TRBV6-1	TRBJ1-6	CASMGSPLHF	TGTGCCAGCATGGGTTCACCCCTCCACTTT
.	few	TRBV7-9	TRBJ1-5	CASGASGNQPQHF	TGTGCCTCGGGGGCGTCGGGCAATCAGCCCCAGCATTTT
.	few	TRBV6-1	TRBJ1-2	CASSEGLAKGWSYGYTF	TGTGCCAGCAGTGAAGGACTAGCGAAGGGGTGGTCCTATGGCTACACCTTC
TRBD1	.	TRBV24-1	TRBJ1-2	CATTEGQTRYGYTF	TGTGCCACCACGGAGGGACAGACAAGATATGGCTACACCTTC
TRBD2	.	TRBV28	TRBJ2-7	CASSRGGGGYEQYF	TGTGCCAGCAGCCGAGGCGGGGGGGGCTACGAGCAGTACTTC
TRBD1	once	TRBV7-6	TRBJ1-5	CASSLAGQGQPQHF	TGTGCCAGCAGCTTAGCGGGACAGGGTCAGCCCCAGCATTTT
.	few	TRBV7-2	TRBJ2-5	CAIHAIQGPETQYF	TGTGCCATCCACGCCATACAGGGACCGGAGACCCAGTACTTC
.	.	TRBV6-1	TRBJ2-7	CASSILSPTREGIRPYEQYF	TGTGCCAGCAGTATCTTGAGCCCTACCAGGGAAGGTATTCGACCCTACGAGCAGTACTTC
.	.	TRBV5-4	TRBJ2-7	CASSPTDSYEQYF	TGTGCCAGCAGCCCGACGGACTCCTACGAGCAGTACTTC
.	few	TRBV30	TRBJ2-2	CAWSPTRELFF	TGTGCCTGGAGTCCAACGCGGGAGCTGTTTTTT
TRBD2	few	TRBV20-1	TRBJ2-1	CSGAGSGARNEQFF	TGCAGTGGCGCAGGTAGCGGGGCTAGAAATGAGCAGTTCTTC
TRBD2	few	TRBV7-9	TRBJ2-3	CASSPRGVSTDTQYF	TGTGCCAGCAGCCCCCGGGGGGTGAGCACAGATACGCAGTATTTT
TRBD1	.	TRBV7-2	TRBJ2-5	CASSMDRQETQYF	TGTGCCAGCAGCATGGACAGGCAAGAGACCCAGTACTTC
TRBD2	.	TRBV7-2	TRBJ2-3	CASSLAASGSDTQYF	TGTGCCAGCAGCTTAGCGGCTAGCGGTTCAGATACGCAGTATTTT
TRBD1	.	TRBV18	TRBJ2-7	CARRQGVPYEQYF	TGTGCCAGGCGACAGGGGGTTCCCTACGAGCAGTACTTC